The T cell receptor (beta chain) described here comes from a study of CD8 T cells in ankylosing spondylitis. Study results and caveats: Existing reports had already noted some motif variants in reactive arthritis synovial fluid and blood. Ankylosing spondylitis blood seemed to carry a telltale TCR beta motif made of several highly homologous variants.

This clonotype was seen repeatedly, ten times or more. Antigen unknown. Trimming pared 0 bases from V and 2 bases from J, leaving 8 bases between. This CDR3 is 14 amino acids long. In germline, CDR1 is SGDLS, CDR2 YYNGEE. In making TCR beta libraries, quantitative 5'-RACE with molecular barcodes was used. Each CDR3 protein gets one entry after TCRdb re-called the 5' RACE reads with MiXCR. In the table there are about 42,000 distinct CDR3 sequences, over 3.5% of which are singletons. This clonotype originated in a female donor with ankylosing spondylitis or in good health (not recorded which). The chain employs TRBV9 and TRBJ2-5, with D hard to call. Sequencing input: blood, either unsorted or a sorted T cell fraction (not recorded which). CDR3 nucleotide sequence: TGTGCCAGCAGCGTAGGAGTGCAACAAGAGACCCAGTACTTC. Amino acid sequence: CASSVGVQQETQYF. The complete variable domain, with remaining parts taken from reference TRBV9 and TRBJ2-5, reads DSGVTQTPKHLITATGQRVTLRCSPRSGDLSVYWYQQSLDQGLQFLIQYYNGEERAKGNILERFSAQQFPDLHSELNLSSLELGDSALYFCASSVGVQQETQYFGPGTRLLVL.